The sequence of this TCR beta chain was determined in a study of cytomegalovirus exposure and HLA in healthy donors (dated by TCRdb to about 2017). With regard to the full study: In an earlier analysis of some 550 of the donors, 276 Gb of sequence data and 90 million to 120 million unique TCR beta sequences from 150 million to 200 million T cells were reported. All discovery cohort repertoires had been generated on a single sequencing platform. A separate validation cohort of roughly 130 different subjects was used in addition to the roughly 620-subject first cohort. Rather than using new phenotypic data, the later analysis identified candidate immune exposures from TCR beta sequences and from how often those sequences occurred across donors. An earlier analysis of several hundred of the donors applied high-throughput TCR beta sequencing to assess whether each TCR beta V gene segment acted as functional or pseudogenic. HLA typing included class I and class II loci at four-digit resolution. Among some 400 genotyped donors of the cohort, an average of approximately 240,000 unique TCR beta nucleotide sequences was sequenced per donor, of which 15% to 20% were non-productive. The study used immunosequencing to profile the T cell repertoires of under 700 subjects and linked those repertoires to cytomegalovirus serostatus. Donor age, sex, ethnicity and CMV serostatus were collected together with the repertoire data. The study was designed to test whether signatures of past pathogen exposure could be identified by cataloging public T cell receptors. The number of donors typed differed by locus, with about 620-630 for A, B, C, DRB1 and DQB1, around 500 for DQA1, approximately 580 for DPA1, and approximately 470 for DPB1. The genetic ancestry cluster associated with self-reported Caucasian donors included around four fifths of the 398 genotyped donors. In a later analysis, previously published TCR beta repertoires from 550 to 700 donors were re-analyzed and high-resolution HLA genotyping was added so that TCR occurrence patterns could be studied. High-throughput TCR immunosequencing, statistical association of individual TCRs with disease status, and machine learning were combined to predict cytomegalovirus infection status. An early release that covered roughly 600 HLA-typed donors contained approximately 300 gigabases of sequencing data and about 84 million unique TCR sequences. Four to six DR-DQ haplotypes were handled as single units for association and clustering, since linkage in the cohort was strong. A later genetic analysis took genome-wide SNP genotypes for about 60% of the roughly 670 donors and used that subset as a discovery cohort.

With respect to this clone: Its antigen remains unidentified. No per-base quality is available; no much larger clone lies one base away.

Study-wide findings and limitations: The presence/absence analyses assumed that sequencing depth was roughly uniform across donors, and that assumption may not be true. CMV serostatus was the only immune exposure information available for the cohort. Strong co-occurrence of HLA alleles, especially DR and DQ, made assigning TCR associations to individual alleles difficult. Linkage disequilibrium might explain the correlated functional status among segregating V segments, but an unknown experimental factor could not be excluded. In an earlier analysis of under 600 of the donors, most TCR beta V segments were observed in productive rearrangements about 87% or about 30% of the time, broadly matching IMGT annotations. In a later analysis, HLA-associated TCR beta chains showed more clonal expansion and lower generation probabilities than non-associated chains that were equally common. In a later genetic analysis, a missense DCLRE1C variant was associated with V-gene and J-gene trimming of TCR beta chains, and the association was replicated in an independent cohort. Because HLA typing was unavailable for some donors at each locus, only the typed subset was used in association tests. In vitro tests confirmed that a few of the cytomegalovirus-associated TCR beta chains recognize cytomegalovirus antigens. Most TCR sequences were observed very rarely across donors, whereas some public TCRs were present in many individuals. A later genetic analysis reported fewer N-insertions in productive TCRs among donors in an Asian-associated ancestry cluster than the approximately 670-donor mean. The classifier was reported to diagnose cytomegalovirus status with high specificity and sensitivity in both the original cohort and the validation cohort. It was suggested by the authors that the approach could potentially be generalized to other disease states and immunological phenotypes. In a later analysis, TCR association rates were found to vary across HLA loci, with the most associated TCRs seen for DRB1 alleles and the fewest for HLA-C alleles. A cluster of highly shared sequence variants was judged likely to represent a technical artifact of the sequencing pipeline. In a later analysis, most CMV-associated TCR beta chains were found to appear HLA-restricted, with HLA associations seemingly driven largely by CMV exposure. The cohort was sequenced for TCR beta chains only, and without alpha or paired-chain data the features that could be detected were limited. The 87-base-pair reads could not distinguish some IMGT-functional V segments, including TRBV6-2 and TRBV6-3, so those segments were excluded. In a later analysis, several top co-occurrence clusters were reported to appear linked to parvovirus B19, influenza, CMV and Epstein-Barr virus. A further reported finding was that TCR beta sequences accurately predicted the HLA-A and HLA-B alleles for most subjects in the first cohort. Some 16 rarely observed V segments, including chromosome 9 orphons, were excluded from the earlier analysis of several hundred of the donors because counts were too low. Specific HLA alleles were associated with more than 15,000 TCR beta sequences at a false discovery rate of 0.05 in a later analysis. The study gave a list of some 150 TCR beta chains associated with cytomegalovirus.

To prepare the library, the immunoSEQ multiplex PCR assay was applied. A mixture of 60 forward primers for TCR Vbeta segments and 13 reverse primers for TCR Jbeta segments was used in the multiplex PCR. The CDR3 region of rearranged TCR beta genes was amplified from genomic DNA by a multiplex PCR assay. The Illumina HiSeq System was used to sequence the amplified TCR beta libraries as 87-base-pair reads. As for the original processing: A later analysis counted about 76 million unique TCR beta chains across the 650 to 800 repertoires, and around 9.9 million of these chains were shared by at least two donors. To remove PCR and sequencing errors, raw reads were error-corrected and collapsed into unique sequences using a nearest-neighbor algorithm that merged closely related sequences. V, D and J gene segments were assigned by aligning CDR3 sequences to IMGT reference sequences. For a sequence to be retained, at least a six-nucleotide match to both a V gene segment and a J gene segment was required. A rearrangement was called productive if the CDR3 had no stop codons and remained in frame with V and J, and every other rearrangement was called non-productive. Following IMGT convention, CDR3 was defined as the stretch from the second conserved V-encoded cysteine up to the conserved J-encoded phenylalanine. Sequences without an unambiguous match to a single V gene segment were excluded from the earlier analysis of almost 600 of the donors. In an earlier analysis of 450 to 750 of the donors, a V segment was called functional when productive rearrangements were above 56.7%, and segregating when the standard deviation between donors exceeded 5%. A statistical classification framework was built for diagnosing cytomegalovirus status from the catalog of TCR beta chain sequences. In a later analysis, TCR nucleotide sequences were compared against IMGT/GENE-DB human TR gene sequences so that V and J genes could be assigned. Using the TCRdist pipeline, a later analysis assigned CDR3 sequences along with most-parsimonious VDJ recombination scenarios. In a later analysis, each TCR beta chain was defined by its CDR3 amino acid sequence together with its V-gene family, and reads without a unique V-gene family were excluded. To address suspected cross-contamination and a sequencing artifact, a later analysis removed 450 to 700 highly shared, low-generation-probability nucleotide sequences. In a later analysis, a clonal expansion index for each public chain was calculated from normalized within-repertoire ranks of inferred template counts. A later analysis computed generation probabilities with a VDJ recombination model fitted to out-of-frame rearrangements, and checked the results against IGoR. In a later analysis, hypergeometric tests were used to score TCR-TCR, TCR-HLA and TCR-CMV co-occurrence, with a repertoire-size bias correction applied to TCR pairs. False discovery rates were estimated in a later analysis by permuting HLA or CMV assignments 20 times. In a later analysis, co-occurring TCRs were grouped using DBSCAN, with TCRdist sequence similarity added in when clustering inside HLA-allele-positive subsets. Repertoires with fewer than 30,000 or more than 120,000 public chains, plus five repertoires with anomalous nucleotide sharing, were excluded from co-occurrence clustering. TCRdb's version of the immuneACCESS table is confined to in-frame rearrangements and falls short of the full clone set. An unresolved V gene accounts for under half of the shortfall where checked; the remainder is of unknown origin. Clone size and V and J calls were adopted from that table, with D and trimming inferred from the DNA. The sample table records more than 150,000 clones; around 80% of these occur just once. The top ten hold around 1.4% of the sample.

The CDR3 sequence holds 16 residues, the cysteine and phenylalanine included. CDR3 DNA is the only sequence kept; it has 48 bases, read in frame from the first base. The CDR1 and CDR2 encoded by the germline V gene are MNHNS and SASEGT. After removal of 2 bases from V and 3 bases from J, the junction retains 4 bases not matched to a gene. The cohort was made up of 666 healthy bone marrow donors. At the time of sampling, every cohort member was nominally healthy, though immune exposures that went unrecorded were likely present. The donor was CMV seropositive and belonged to the group of 250 to 300 seropositive cohort members. A peripheral blood sample was provided by each donor, and peripheral blood mononuclear cells were used for TCR beta sequencing. Genomic DNA extraction from the blood cell samples was performed with the Qiagen DNeasy Blood Extraction Kit.

What was sequenced was PBMCs. The rearranged chain carries TRBV6-1 and TRBJ2-2; 9 bases in the junction line up with TRBD2. This TCR was recovered from a girl aged 10 to 17 in good health and CMV-seropositive. The DNA is as follows: TGTGCCAGCAGTGAAAGTCTAGCGGGGTACACCGGGGAGCTGTTTTTT. Protein translation: CASSESLAGYTGELFF.